Each of the 8 T cell receptor beta chains below was sequenced from the same sample in a study of a mutant IDH1 vaccine in newly diagnosed glioma. Their antigens are not known. Time point specified: week 11, during vaccination. It was 300 ug of mutant IDH1 20-mer peptide that made up each vaccine dose, given with topical imiquimod. Libraries were prepared by immunoSEQ multiplex PCR; TCRdb keeps only in-frame clonotypes and omits some of them. The sample lists about 110,000 clones, around 90% seen once, with 0.55% to 0.7% in the top ten. The source was PBMCs, collected from a glioma patient whose treatment included an IDH1 peptide vaccine. These receptor sequences come from a woman aged 45-65 years with glioma.

The chain combines TRBV9 with TRBJ2-1; D unresolved. The CDR3 runs 13 residues. Germline assignment: CDR1 SGDLS and CDR2 YYNGEE. Trimming left V 5 bases short and J 5 bases short, with 11 bases between. CDR3 sequence (DNA): TGTGCCAGCAGGAGGCCCCCAGACAATGAGCAGTTCTTC. Protein sequence: CASRRPPDNEQFF. Combining the CDR3 with reference TRBV9 and TRBJ2-1 gives the whole variable domain DSGVTQTPKHLITATGQRVTLRCSPRSGDLSVYWYQQSLDQGLQFLIQYYNGEERAKGNILERFSAQQFPDLHSELNLSSLELGDSALYFCASRRPPDNEQFFGPGTRLTVL.

The J gene is TRBJ2-7, the V gene TRBV19; 9 bases map to TRBD2. Per germline, CDR1 LNHDA and CDR2 SQIVND (reference sequence). V was pared by 3 bases and J by 4 bases, with 22 bases of the junction left unmatched. The CDR3 runs to 20 residues. The CDR3 loop reads CASSIRAARERREGVYEQYF. CDR3 coding DNA: TGTGCCAGTAGTATTCGGGCCGCCAGGGAACGGCGGGAGGGTGTATACGAGCAGTACTTC.

The V and J genes are TRBV11-2 and TRBJ2-5, with 7 bases matching TRBD2. The V and J ends lost 7 bases and 3 bases, in that order; junction bases with no gene match: 8. Germline V gene data show CDR1 as SGHAT and CDR2 as FQNNGV. This CDR3 spans 14 amino acids. This chain's CDR3 is CASTKGLAEETQYF. CDR3 nucleotides: TGTGCCAGCACCAAGGGGCTAGCGGAAGAGACCCAGTACTTC.

This clone has just one count. The rearrangement uses TRBV10-2 and TRBJ2-7; the D is unclear. The CDR3 covers 15 residues. From germline, CDR1 is WSHSY and CDR2 SAAADI. The V gene lost 0 bases and the J gene lost 0 bases, with 9 bases spanning the gap. The CDR3 sequence: CASSESPATSYEQYF. The CDR3, as DNA: TGCGCCAGCAGTGAGTCTCCAGCGACCTCCTACGAGCAGTACTTC.

The chain uses TRBV19 and TRBJ1-2; 8 bases fit TRBD1. Germline CDR1 and CDR2: LNHDA and SQIVND (reference sequence). Trimming took 6 bases from V and 1 from J; bases not matched to a gene: 4. This CDR3 comprises 14 residues. In nucleotides, the CDR3 is TGTGCCAGTAGGCTGACAGGGGTTAACTATGGCTACACCTTC. It is translated as CASRLTGVNYGYTF.

The chain joins TRBV27 to TRBJ2-2; no definite D call. Germline CDR1 reads MNHEY; CDR2 reads SMNVEV (reference sequence). With 10 bases removed from V and 5 bases from J, the gap between germline ends came to 17 bases. This CDR3 region has 14 residues. In DNA, the CDR3 is TGTGCCACCACGACGTTGGGGTCGACCGGGGAGCTGTTTTTT. Translated: CATTTLGSTGELFF.

The chain combines TRBV7-9 with TRBJ2-7; 8 bases map to TRBD1. CDR3 length equals 15 residues. Germline CDR1 SEHNR, CDR2 FQNEAQ (reference sequence). V was pared by 3 bases and J by 0 bases, with 4 bases of the junction left unmatched. CDR3 protein: CASSFGQGSSYEQYF. The CDR3, as DNA: TGTGCCAGCAGCTTTGGACAGGGTAGCTCCTACGAGCAGTACTTC.

The chain recombines TRBV5-4 with TRBJ2-3; 14 positions agree with TRBD2. V gave up 2 bases and J gave up 0 bases; unmatched junction bases: 8. Per the germline V gene, CDR1 is SGHNT and CDR2 is YYREEE (reference sequence). This CDR3 spans 19 amino acids. The CDR3 DNA is TGTGCCAGCAGCTTAGGACTAGCGGGAGGACCCCTTAGCACAGATACGCAGTATTTT. Translated: CASSLGLAGGPLSTDTQYF.